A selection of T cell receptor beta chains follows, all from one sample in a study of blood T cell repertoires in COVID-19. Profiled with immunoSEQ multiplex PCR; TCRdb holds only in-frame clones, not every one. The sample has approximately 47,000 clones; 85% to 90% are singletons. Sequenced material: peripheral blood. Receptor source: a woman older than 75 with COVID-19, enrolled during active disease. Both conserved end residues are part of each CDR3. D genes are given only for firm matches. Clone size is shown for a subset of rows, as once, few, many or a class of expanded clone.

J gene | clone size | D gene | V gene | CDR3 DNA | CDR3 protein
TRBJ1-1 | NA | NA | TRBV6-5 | TGTGCCAGCAAGCAGGGCTCTGAAGCTTTCTTT | CASKQGSEAFF
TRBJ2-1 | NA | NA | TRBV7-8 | TGTGCCAGCAGCCAGGAGTCTTTTGAGCAGTTCTTC | CASSQESFEQFF
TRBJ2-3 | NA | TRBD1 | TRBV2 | TGTGCCAGCTTAAGGACAGGGGGAAACACAGATACGCAGTATTTT | CASLRTGGNTDTQYF
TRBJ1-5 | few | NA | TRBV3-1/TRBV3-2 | TGTGCCAGCAGCAGACAGGCCGGAGTTCAGCCCCAGCATTTT | CASSRQAGVQPQHF
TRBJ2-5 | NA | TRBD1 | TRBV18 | TGTGCCAGCTCACCACGGACAGGGGGCCAAGAGACCCAGTACTTC | CASSPRTGGQETQYF
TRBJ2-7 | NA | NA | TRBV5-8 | TGTGCCAGCAGCGTATACAGTACCTACGAGCAGTACTTC | CASSVYSTYEQYF
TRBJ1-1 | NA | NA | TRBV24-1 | TGTGCCACCCGGGGGGATCCGAACACTGAAGCTTTCTTT | CATRGDPNTEAFF
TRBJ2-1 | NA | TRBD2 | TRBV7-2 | TGTGCCAGCAGCTTTCAGGGGACTAGCGCTAACAATGAGCAGTTCTTC | CASSFQGTSANNEQFF
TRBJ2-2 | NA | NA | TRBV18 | TGTGCCAGCTCACCAGGGGCAGGGTACCGGGAGCTGTTTTTT | CASSPGAGYRELFF
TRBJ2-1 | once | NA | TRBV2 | TGTGCCAGCACCTTCGGACACGAAAACTTTTACAATGAGCAGTTCTTC | CASTFGHENFYNEQFF
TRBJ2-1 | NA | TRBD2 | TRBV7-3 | TGTGCCAGCAGGTCAGCGGGGAGCTCCTACAATGAGCAGTTCTTC | CASRSAGSSYNEQFF
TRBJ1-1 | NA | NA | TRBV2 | TGTGCCAGCCAATCAGGGCTGAACACTGAAGCTTTCTTT | CASQSGLNTEAFF
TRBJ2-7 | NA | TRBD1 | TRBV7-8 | TGTGCCAGCAGCTTTTTCGGGACAGGGTCCTCCTACGAGCAGTACTTC | CASSFFGTGSSYEQYF
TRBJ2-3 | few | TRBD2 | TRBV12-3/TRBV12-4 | TGTGCCAGCAGGGGGACTAGCGGGGGGACGCAGTATTTT | CASRGTSGGTQYF
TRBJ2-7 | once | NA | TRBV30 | TGTGCCTGGACCAGGACAGCTTCCTACGAGCAGTACTTC | CAWTRTASYEQYF
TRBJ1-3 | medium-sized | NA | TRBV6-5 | TGTGCCAGCAGTTACTCTCCCCCCAGGGCTGGAAACACCATATATTTT | CASSYSPPRAGNTIYF
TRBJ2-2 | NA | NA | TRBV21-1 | TGTGCCAGCAGCAAGTCCTTGGTCCCCCCAGGTCCCGGGGAGCTGTTTTTT | CASSKSLVPPGPGELFF
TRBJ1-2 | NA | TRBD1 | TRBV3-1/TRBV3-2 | TGTGCCAGCTATAGGGACAGGGGAAATGGCTACACCTTC | CASYRDRGNGYTF
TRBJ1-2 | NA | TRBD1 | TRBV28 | TGTGCCAGCCGACTACTAGGGACAGGGCAGATAGGGAACTATGGCTACACCTTC | CASRLLGTGQIGNYGYTF
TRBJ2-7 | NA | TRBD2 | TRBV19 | TGTGCCAGTAGTACTAGCGGGAGGGACTACGAGCAGTACTTC | CASSTSGRDYEQYF
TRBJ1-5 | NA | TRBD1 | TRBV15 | TGTGCCACCAGCAGCCCTAACAGGGGACATCAGCCCCAGCATTTT | CATSSPNRGHQPQHF
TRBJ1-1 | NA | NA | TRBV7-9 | TGTGCCAGCAGCCCCCCCGGCGGGGGGGCGGCAGGAGCTTTCTTT | CASSPPGGGAAGAFF
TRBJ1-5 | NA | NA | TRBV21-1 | TGTGCCAGCAGCAAAGGTTCGGGGACAGGGAGTTGTCAGCCCCAGCATTTT | CASSKGSGTGSCQPQHF